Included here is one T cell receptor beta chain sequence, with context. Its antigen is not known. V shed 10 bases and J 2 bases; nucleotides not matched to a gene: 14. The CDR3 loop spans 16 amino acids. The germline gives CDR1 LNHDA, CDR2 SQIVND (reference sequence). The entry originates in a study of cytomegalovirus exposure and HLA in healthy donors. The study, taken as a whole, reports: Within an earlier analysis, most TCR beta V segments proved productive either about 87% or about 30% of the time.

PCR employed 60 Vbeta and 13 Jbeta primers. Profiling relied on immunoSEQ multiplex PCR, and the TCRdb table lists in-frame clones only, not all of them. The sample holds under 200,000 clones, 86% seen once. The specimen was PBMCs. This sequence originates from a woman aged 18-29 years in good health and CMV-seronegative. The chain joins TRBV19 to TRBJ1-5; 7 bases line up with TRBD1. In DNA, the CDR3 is TGTGCCACGGGACAGATCCAGTTAAGGGGCAATCAGCCCCAGCATTTT. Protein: CATGQIQLRGNQPQHF.